Shown below are 19 T cell receptor beta chains from a single sample sequenced in a study of T cell changes during pregnancy in multiple sclerosis. The repertoire was sequenced with immunoSEQ multiplex PCR; TCRdb's copy has only in-frame clones and lacks some. The table includes about 110,000 clones, roughly 90% detected once. Sequenced material: peripheral blood, taken in the third trimester of pregnancy. The receptors here all came from a female donor in good health, enrolled as a control in a pregnancy study.

V is TRBV19 and J is TRBJ2-6; 9 nucleotides match TRBD1. CDR3 size: 20 residues. Germline-derived CDR1 and CDR2 are LNHDA and SQIVND (reference sequence). V lost 4 bases and J lost 3; bases outside the gene matches: 16. CDR3 nucleotides: TGTGCCAGTAGTAATACTCCGGGACAGGGCCCCACAATTGGGGCCAACGTCCTGACTTTC. Amino acids: CASSNTPGQGPTIGANVLTF.

The rearrangement uses TRBV9 and TRBJ2-1, with a possible D match to TRBD1 (6 bases). CDR3 length equals 15 residues. Trimming cost V 4 bases and J 6 bases, with 17 bases left between them. CDR1 and CDR2 from the germline V gene are SGDLS and YYNGEE. DNA for the CDR3: TGTGCCAGCAGCTCCGAGGTGGGGGCCTTCAATGAGCAGTTCTTC. Amino acid sequence: CASSSEVGAFNEQFF.

Only one count was recorded for this clone. The chain is built from TRBV4-2 and TRBJ1-4; 7 positions agree with TRBD1. Germline CDR1 and CDR2: LGHNA and YNFKEQ. CDR3 length: 19 residues. V was pared by 4 bases and J by 0 bases, with 14 bases of the junction left unmatched. The CDR3: CASSPRGTAYTSTNEKLFF. The CDR3 DNA follows: TGTGCCAGCAGCCCCCGAGGGACAGCCTATACTTCAACTAATGAAAAACTGTTTTTT.

This chain connects TRBV7-9 to TRBJ1-2; D is ambiguous. V lost 5 bases and J 2 bases, leaving 9 bases between the germline ends. CDR3 size: 13 residues. CDR1 and CDR2 (germline): SEHNR, FQNEAQ (reference sequence). This chain's CDR3 is CASSPRENYGYTF. The CDR3 bases are TGTGCCAGCAGCCCAAGAGAGAACTATGGCTACACCTTC.

The chain combines TRBV7-9 with TRBJ1-1; a possible D gene is TRBD1 (6 bases). Trimming left V 5 bases short and J 3 bases short, with 16 bases between. The germline V gene encodes CDR1 SEHNR and CDR2 FQNEAQ (reference sequence). This CDR3 has 15 residues. In nucleotides, the CDR3 is TGTGCCAGCAGCCCCTCTGGGAGGGGGGACACTGAAGCTTTCTTT. Translated, it gives CASSPSGRGDTEAFF.

V gene TRBV6-5 combines with J gene TRBJ1-2; no clear D. The V gene's germline CDR1 is MNHEY and CDR2 SVGAGI. The V end was cut by 6 bases, the J end by 8 bases, with 19 bases between. The CDR3 length is 14 residues. The CDR3 spells CASSPGREYGGYTF. DNA for the CDR3: TGTGCCAGCAGCCCCGGACGGGAATATGGAGGCTACACCTTC.

The CDR3: CASSLVDRTYEQYF. CDR3 coding DNA: TGTGCCAGCAGCTTGGTGGACAGAACCTACGAGCAGTACTTC. The chain links TRBV5-4 to TRBJ2-7, with a weak D call TRBD1 (6 bases). Germline CDR1 is SGHNT and CDR2 is YYREEE (reference sequence). CDR3 size: 14 residues. V lost 0 bases, J lost 2 bases, and 9 bases lay in between.

The V gene is TRBV4-3, the J gene TRBJ2-1; 13 positions match TRBD2. This CDR3 spans 20 amino acids. Trimming removed 0 bases from V and 3 bases from J; junction bases left unmatched: 11. Looked up from germline, CDR1 is LGHNA and CDR2 is YSLEER. As DNA, the CDR3 is TGCGCCAGCAGCCAAGATACTAGCGGGGGGGCCAAATCGGTCTACAATGAGCAGTTCTTC. Protein: CASSQDTSGGAKSVYNEQFF.

The rearrangement joins TRBV11-3 to TRBJ2-2, with D unclear. CDR3 length: 14 residues. The V and J ends lost 5 bases and 1 base respectively, with 8 bases between them. Germline V gives CDR1 SGHNT, CDR2 YENEEA. CDR3 coding DNA: TGTGCCAGCAGCACCTCCGGGAACACCGGGGAGCTGTTTTTT. The encoded protein is CASSTSGNTGELFF.

This clone is a singleton in its sample. The gene calls are TRBV5-1 and TRBJ1-6; D gene ambiguous. Trimming removed 2 bases from V and 10 bases from J, with 19 bases in between. Germline V gives CDR1 SGHRS, CDR2 YFSETQ. The CDR3 contains 16 residues. CDR3 DNA: TGCGCCAGCAGCTTCTCCGGGGTAGAGTTAGACTCACCCCTCCACTTT. Protein product: CASSFSGVELDSPLHF.

This chain uses TRBV6-6 with TRBJ2-7, with 9 nucleotides matching TRBD2. Per the germline V gene, CDR1 is MNHNY and CDR2 is SVGAGI (reference sequence). CDR3 length equals 16 residues. The trim removed 5 bases at V and 0 bases at J, leaving 8 bases unmatched. CDR3 region: CASSPSTAGGSYEQYF. The CDR3 bases are TGTGCCAGCAGTCCCTCGACAGCGGGAGGCTCCTACGAGCAGTACTTC.

The rearrangement joins TRBV7-6 to TRBJ2-1; TRBD2 matches at 7 bases. From germline, CDR1 is SGHVS and CDR2 FNYEAQ. The CDR3 totals 15 residues. Losses at the gene ends were 1 base for V and 4 bases for J; bases not matched to a gene: 4. The CDR3 reads CASSLVSGGYNEQFF. CDR3 coding DNA: TGTGCCAGCAGCTTAGTATCCGGGGGGTACAATGAGCAGTTCTTC. The full variable domain, completed using reference TRBV7-6 and TRBJ2-1, is GAGVSQSPRYKVTKRGQDVALRCDPISGHVSLYWYRQALGQGPEFLTYFNYEAQQDKSGLPNDRFSAERPEGSISTLTIQRTEQRDSAMYRCASSLVSGGYNEQFFGPGTRLTVL.

The genes are TRBV28 and TRBJ1-6, with D uncertain. This CDR3 contains 16 residues. Germline V gene data show CDR1 as MDHEN and CDR2 as SYDVKM. V dropped 2 bases and J dropped 0 bases, with 8 bases sitting between them. The CDR3 nucleotides are TGTGCCAGCAGTTTAGGACGGGACTCCTATAATTCACCCCTCCACTTT. Translation: CASSLGRDSYNSPLHF.

This clone appeared a single time. The chain joins TRBV5-1 to TRBJ2-2; TRBD2 agrees at 9 bases. Germline assignment: CDR1 SGHRS and CDR2 YFSETQ. The CDR3 covers 15 residues. V gave up 8 bases and J gave up 6 bases; unmatched junction bases: 11. CDR3 DNA: TGCGCCAGTACACCCGGGACTAGCCTCTCCGGGGAGCTGTTTTTT. Residues: CASTPGTSLSGELFF.

The J gene is TRBJ2-5, the V gene TRBV11-3; TRBD1 matches 7 bases. Losses at the gene ends were 4 bases for V and 2 bases for J; bases not matched to a gene: 4. This CDR3 comprises 14 residues. Germline CDR1 is SGHNT and CDR2 is YENEEA. The CDR3 here is CASSYGTEQETQYF. The CDR3, as DNA: TGTGCCAGCAGCTACGGGACAGAGCAAGAGACCCAGTACTTC.

The gene calls are TRBV9 and TRBJ1-3; D is perhaps TRBD1 (6 bases). V lost 1 base to trimming and J lost 4 bases, with 6 bases between them. This CDR3 contains 13 residues. CDR1 is SGDLS, CDR2 YYNGEE, per germline. In DNA, the CDR3 is TGTGCCAGCAGCGTACAGGGGGGAAACACCATATATTTT. This translates into CASSVQGGNTIYF.

The chain combines TRBV6-6 with TRBJ2-2, with TRBD1 matching over 8 bases. After removal of 5 bases from V and 4 bases from J, the junction contained 6 bases not matched to a gene. The germline V gene has CDR1 MNHNY and CDR2 SVGAGI (reference sequence). The length of the CDR3 is 15 residues. For the CDR3, the DNA is TGTGCCAGCAGTCGGACAGGGATTCTCACCGGGGAGCTGTTTTTT. Protein: CASSRTGILTGELFF.

V is TRBV19 and J is TRBJ2-1; 10 bases match TRBD1. Germline-derived CDR1 and CDR2 are LNHDA and SQIVND (reference sequence). This CDR3 comprises 13 residues. Losses at the gene ends were 8 bases for V and 2 bases for J; bases not matched to a gene: 0. CDR3 sequence (DNA): TGTGCCAGTGGACAGGGGGCCTACAATGAGCAGTTCTTC. Protein product: CASGQGAYNEQFF.

V usage is TRBV6-6 and J usage is TRBJ2-7, with D tentatively TRBD2 (6 bases). The CDR3 runs to 15 residues. From germline, CDR1 is MNHNY and CDR2 SVGAGI (reference sequence). Trimming took off 4 bases at V and 2 bases at J, with 15 bases between the two ends. CDR3 nucleotide sequence: TGTGCCAGCAGTTCCCCGACTAGAAAGGCCTACGAGCAGTACTTC. This translates into CASSSPTRKAYEQYF.